Listed below are T cell receptor beta chains from one sample, sequenced in a study of identical twins. In TCRdb, the 5' RACE reads were re-called with MiXCR into one record per CDR3 protein. The repertoire consists of 1.5 million to 2 million distinct CDR3 sequences, with under 35% occurring once and the leading ten covering more than 0.25%. Sequenced sample: cord blood. These TCRs come from a newborn girl in good health. Both conserved end residues are part of each CDR3. The order of the fields is CDR3 protein, CDR3 DNA, D gene, J gene, V gene, clone size. The D gene is left open where the match is weak. The size of a clone is reported for some rows only, either as once, few or many, or as a class for expanded clones.

cdr3_aa: CAISEAREDNEQFF; cdr3_nt: TGTGCCATCAGTGAAGCGCGGGAGGACAATGAGCAGTTCTTC; d_call: TRBD2; j_call: TRBJ2-1; v_call: TRBV10-3; clone_size: NA
cdr3_aa: CASSPTEGAGSTGANVLTF; cdr3_nt: TGTGCCAGCAGTCCGACAGAGGGGGCTGGGAGTACCGGGGCCAACGTCCTGACTTTC; d_call: TRBD1; j_call: TRBJ2-6; v_call: TRBV12-3/TRBV12-4; clone_size: NA
cdr3_aa: CASSRRQLSGGNEQYF; cdr3_nt: TGTGCCAGCAGTCGAAGGCAGCTCAGCGGGGGCAATGAGCAGTACTTC; d_call: TRBD2; j_call: TRBJ2-7; v_call: TRBV6-1; clone_size: NA
cdr3_aa: CSATDRLDEQYF; cdr3_nt: TGCAGTGCCACCGACAGGTTGGACGAGCAGTACTTC; d_call: NA; j_call: TRBJ2-7; v_call: TRBV20-1; clone_size: many
cdr3_aa: CASSRSLDTQYF; cdr3_nt: TGTGCCAGCAGCCGGAGTCTAGATACGCAGTATTTT; d_call: NA; j_call: TRBJ2-3; v_call: TRBV7-2; clone_size: many
cdr3_aa: CAISDPDRGRDNSPLHF; cdr3_nt: TGTGCCATCAGTGATCCGGACAGGGGGAGGGATAATTCACCCCTCCACTTT; d_call: TRBD1; j_call: TRBJ1-6; v_call: TRBV10-3; clone_size: NA
cdr3_aa: CASSRYRGATNEKLFF; cdr3_nt: TGTGCCAGCAGCCGTTACAGGGGCGCAACTAATGAAAAACTGTTTTTT; d_call: TRBD1; j_call: TRBJ1-4; v_call: TRBV3-1; clone_size: few
cdr3_aa: CSAREGEGSYEQYF; cdr3_nt: TGCAGTGCTAGAGAAGGGGAGGGCTCCTACGAGCAGTACTTC; d_call: TRBD2; j_call: TRBJ2-7; v_call: TRBV20-1; clone_size: NA
cdr3_aa: CASSLGPGLVANEQFF; cdr3_nt: TGCGCCAGCAGCCTAGGGCCGGGACTAGTGGCGAATGAGCAGTTCTTC; d_call: TRBD2; j_call: TRBJ2-1; v_call: TRBV5-1; clone_size: NA
cdr3_aa: CSAREDQGGWDTQYF; cdr3_nt: TGCAGTGCTAGAGAGGATCAGGGAGGGTGGGATACGCAGTATTTT; d_call: TRBD2; j_call: TRBJ2-3; v_call: TRBV20-1; clone_size: few
cdr3_aa: CASSHDDGSSYNEQFF; cdr3_nt: TGTGCCAGCAGCCATGATGACGGGAGCTCCTACAATGAGCAGTTCTTC; d_call: NA; j_call: TRBJ2-1; v_call: TRBV14; clone_size: NA
cdr3_aa: CATSDFRDTQYF; cdr3_nt: TGTGCCACCAGTGATTTTCGGGATACGCAGTATTTT; d_call: NA; j_call: TRBJ2-3; v_call: TRBV24-1; clone_size: many
cdr3_aa: CASSQELAGGRGTDTQYF; cdr3_nt: TGTGCCAGCAGCCAAGAATTGGCGGGGGGGCGGGGCACAGATACGCAGTATTTT; d_call: TRBD2; j_call: TRBJ2-3; v_call: TRBV3-1; clone_size: NA
cdr3_aa: CSASGTSGGDTQYF; cdr3_nt: TGCAGTGCCAGTGGGACTAGCGGGGGAGATACGCAGTATTTT; d_call: TRBD2; j_call: TRBJ2-3; v_call: TRBV20-1; clone_size: NA
cdr3_aa: CASSGGTDTEAFF; cdr3_nt: TGTGCCAGCAGTGGGGGGACGGACACTGAAGCTTTCTTT; d_call: NA; j_call: TRBJ1-1; v_call: TRBV27; clone_size: few
cdr3_aa: CASSPQREGTGELFF; cdr3_nt: TGTGCCAGCAGTCCACAGCGGGAGGGCACCGGGGAGCTGTTTTTT; d_call: TRBD2; j_call: TRBJ2-2; v_call: TRBV6-5; clone_size: NA
cdr3_aa: CASSQDLASSYNEQFF; cdr3_nt: TGTGCCAGCAGCCAAGATCTCGCTAGCTCCTACAATGAGCAGTTCTTC; d_call: NA; j_call: TRBJ2-1; v_call: TRBV4-2; clone_size: many
cdr3_aa: CASSFRGVPNYGYTF; cdr3_nt: TGTGCCAGCAGTTTTAGGGGGGTACCGAACTATGGCTACACCTTC; d_call: NA; j_call: TRBJ1-2; v_call: TRBV28; clone_size: NA
cdr3_aa: CASSHLDRGRSNEQYF; cdr3_nt: TGCGCCAGCAGCCATCTCGACAGGGGGCGAAGCAATGAGCAGTACTTC; d_call: TRBD1; j_call: TRBJ2-5; v_call: TRBV4-1; clone_size: NA
cdr3_aa: CAISEAGLYEQYF; cdr3_nt: TGTGCCATCAGTGAGGCGGGACTCTACGAGCAGTACTTC; d_call: NA; j_call: TRBJ2-7; v_call: TRBV10-3; clone_size: NA
cdr3_aa: CASSLDNQPRHF; cdr3_nt: TGTGCCAGCAGCCTCGACAATCAGCCCCGGCATTTT; d_call: NA; j_call: TRBJ1-5; v_call: TRBV7-9; clone_size: NA
cdr3_aa: CSARPLAGGPDTQYF; cdr3_nt: TGCAGTGCTAGACCCCTAGCGGGAGGGCCAGATACGCAGTATTTT; d_call: TRBD2; j_call: TRBJ2-3; v_call: TRBV20-1; clone_size: NA
cdr3_aa: CAISESKGQGRQETQYF; cdr3_nt: TGTGCCATCAGTGAGTCGAAGGGACAAGGGAGGCAGGAGACCCAGTACTTC; d_call: NA; j_call: TRBJ2-5; v_call: TRBV10-3; clone_size: few
cdr3_aa: CSASRQVTEAFF; cdr3_nt: TGCAGTGCTAGTAGACAGGTCACTGAAGCTTTCTTT; d_call: NA; j_call: TRBJ1-1; v_call: TRBV20-1; clone_size: once
cdr3_aa: CASSPGSRKDTQYF; cdr3_nt: TGTGCCAGCAGTCCGGGCTCTAGGAAAGATACGCAGTATTTT; d_call: NA; j_call: TRBJ2-3; v_call: TRBV6-5; clone_size: few
cdr3_aa: CSVDVASGIRYEQYF; cdr3_nt: TGCAGCGTTGATGTGGCTAGCGGGATCCGCTACGAGCAGTACTTC; d_call: TRBD2; j_call: TRBJ2-7; v_call: TRBV29-1; clone_size: few
cdr3_aa: CAISGTDMNTEAFF; cdr3_nt: TGTGCCATCAGTGGGACAGACATGAACACTGAAGCTTTCTTT; d_call: NA; j_call: TRBJ1-1; v_call: TRBV10-3; clone_size: NA
cdr3_aa: CASSPRDSRNEQYF; cdr3_nt: TGTGCCAGCAGTCCTCGGGACAGTCGCAACGAGCAGTACTTC; d_call: TRBD1; j_call: TRBJ2-7; v_call: TRBV12-3/TRBV12-4; clone_size: NA
cdr3_aa: CSARQTAYEQYF; cdr3_nt: TGCAGCGCTAGACAGACGGCCTACGAGCAGTACTTC; d_call: NA; j_call: TRBJ2-7; v_call: TRBV29-1; clone_size: many
cdr3_aa: CASGKAWVVGISNYGYTF; cdr3_nt: TGTGCCAGCGGCAAAGCGTGGGTCGTGGGCATCTCTAACTATGGCTACACCTTC; d_call: NA; j_call: TRBJ1-2; v_call: TRBV21-1; clone_size: NA
cdr3_aa: CASSFSDRGDYGYTF; cdr3_nt: TGTGCCAGCAGTTTTTCTGACAGGGGGGACTATGGCTACACCTTC; d_call: TRBD1; j_call: TRBJ1-2; v_call: TRBV28; clone_size: few
cdr3_aa: CASSLAPGLVAYEQYF; cdr3_nt: TGTGCCAGCAGTTTAGCGCCCGGACTAGTAGCCTACGAGCAGTACTTC; d_call: TRBD2; j_call: TRBJ2-7; v_call: TRBV12-3/TRBV12-4; clone_size: NA
cdr3_aa: CATKARTSRTYEQYF; cdr3_nt: TGTGCCACCAAGGCAAGAACTAGCCGGACGTACGAGCAGTACTTC; d_call: NA; j_call: TRBJ2-7; v_call: TRBV24-1; clone_size: NA
cdr3_aa: CASKGIGTGIYEQYF; cdr3_nt: TGTGCCAGCAAGGGTATTGGGACAGGGATCTACGAGCAGTACTTC; d_call: TRBD1; j_call: TRBJ2-7; v_call: TRBV27; clone_size: NA
cdr3_aa: CASSLWAGGADTQYF; cdr3_nt: TGTGCCAGCAGTTTGTGGGCGGGAGGGGCAGATACGCAGTATTTT; d_call: TRBD2; j_call: TRBJ2-3; v_call: TRBV28; clone_size: NA
cdr3_aa: CASSSIKRRSSNYGYTF; cdr3_nt: TGTGCCAGCAGCTCAATCAAACGACGGTCCTCTAACTATGGCTACACCTTC; d_call: NA; j_call: TRBJ1-2; v_call: TRBV11-2; clone_size: few
cdr3_aa: CASRPGLAGGITGELFF; cdr3_nt: TGTGCCAGCAGGCCGGGACTAGCGGGAGGAATTACCGGGGAGCTGTTTTTT; d_call: TRBD2; j_call: TRBJ2-2; v_call: TRBV27; clone_size: NA
cdr3_aa: CASSPLRGRFETQYF; cdr3_nt: TGTGCCAGCAGCCCCCTACGCGGGCGATTTGAGACCCAGTACTTC; d_call: NA; j_call: TRBJ2-5; v_call: TRBV11-2; clone_size: NA
cdr3_aa: CASLRGSQETQYF; cdr3_nt: TGTGCCAGCCTACGAGGGAGTCAGGAGACCCAGTACTTC; d_call: NA; j_call: TRBJ2-5; v_call: TRBV12-3/TRBV12-4; clone_size: few
cdr3_aa: CASSTRDGSAEAFF; cdr3_nt: TGTGCCAGTAGTACACGGGACGGCAGCGCTGAAGCTTTCTTT; d_call: NA; j_call: TRBJ1-1; v_call: TRBV19; clone_size: NA
cdr3_aa: CASSQRALVGQVFF; cdr3_nt: TGCGCCAGCAGCCAACGGGCTTTAGTCGGACAGGTGTTTTTT; d_call: TRBD1; j_call: TRBJ1-4; v_call: TRBV4-1; clone_size: NA
cdr3_aa: CASSGTGRDTEAFF; cdr3_nt: TGTGCCAGCAGTGGGACAGGGAGGGATACTGAAGCTTTCTTT; d_call: TRBD1; j_call: TRBJ1-1; v_call: TRBV6-1; clone_size: NA
cdr3_aa: CSAMASGSYTQYF; cdr3_nt: TGCAGTGCTATGGCTAGCGGGTCGTATACGCAGTATTTT; d_call: TRBD2; j_call: TRBJ2-3; v_call: TRBV20-1; clone_size: NA
cdr3_aa: CASSEETGGPKRGYTF; cdr3_nt: TGTGCCAGCAGTGAAGAAACAGGGGGCCCGAAGAGGGGCTACACCTTC; d_call: TRBD1; j_call: TRBJ1-2; v_call: TRBV6-1; clone_size: NA
cdr3_aa: CSARGTGIETQYF; cdr3_nt: TGCAGTGCTAGAGGGACAGGGATAGAGACCCAGTACTTC; d_call: TRBD1; j_call: TRBJ2-5; v_call: TRBV20-1; clone_size: many
cdr3_aa: CASSQVGRGVADTQYF; cdr3_nt: TGCGCCAGCAGCCAAGTAGGCAGGGGCGTCGCAGATACGCAGTATTTT; d_call: NA; j_call: TRBJ2-3; v_call: TRBV4-1; clone_size: NA
cdr3_aa: CASSQDQGSAEAFF; cdr3_nt: TGTGCCAGCAGCCAAGATCAGGGGAGTGCTGAAGCTTTCTTT; d_call: NA; j_call: TRBJ1-1; v_call: TRBV3-1; clone_size: once
cdr3_aa: CATRGGTETQYF; cdr3_nt: TGTGCCACCAGAGGGGGAACGGAGACCCAGTACTTC; d_call: NA; j_call: TRBJ2-5; v_call: TRBV27; clone_size: NA
cdr3_aa: CSARHTDRSGNTIYF; cdr3_nt: TGCAGTGCTAGGCACACCGACAGGTCTGGAAACACCATATATTTT; d_call: NA; j_call: TRBJ1-3; v_call: TRBV20-1; clone_size: NA
cdr3_aa: CANSLAARGEQYF; cdr3_nt: TGTGCCAACAGTTTAGCTGCTAGGGGCGAGCAGTACTTC; d_call: NA; j_call: TRBJ2-7; v_call: TRBV12-3/TRBV12-4; clone_size: NA
cdr3_aa: CASSQGSTGPTGELFF; cdr3_nt: TGCGCCAGCAGCCAAGGGAGTACAGGACCCACCGGGGAGCTGTTTTTT; d_call: NA; j_call: TRBJ2-2; v_call: TRBV4-1; clone_size: NA
cdr3_aa: CASSHQGAMGNEQFF; cdr3_nt: TGTGCCAGCAGCCATCAGGGGGCGATGGGCAATGAGCAGTTCTTC; d_call: TRBD1; j_call: TRBJ2-1; v_call: TRBV7-9; clone_size: few
cdr3_aa: CATSPGQGSTDTQYF; cdr3_nt: TGTGCCACCAGTCCGGGACAGGGGAGCACAGATACGCAGTATTTT; d_call: TRBD1; j_call: TRBJ2-3; v_call: TRBV24-1; clone_size: NA
cdr3_aa: CASSPMTGLHEQYF; cdr3_nt: TGTGCCAGCAGCCCGATGACAGGACTACACGAGCAGTACTTC; d_call: NA; j_call: TRBJ2-7; v_call: TRBV7-8; clone_size: NA
cdr3_aa: CASSYWAGALGGELFF; cdr3_nt: TGTGCCAGCAGTTACTGGGCGGGGGCGCTCGGCGGGGAGCTGTTTTTT; d_call: NA; j_call: TRBJ2-2; v_call: TRBV6-6; clone_size: once
cdr3_aa: CASSLTGGLAEAFF; cdr3_nt: TGTGCCAGCAGCTTAACAGGGGGTCTCGCTGAAGCTTTCTTT; d_call: TRBD1; j_call: TRBJ1-1; v_call: TRBV11-2; clone_size: NA
cdr3_aa: CASSQKPIPSGQGPYEQYF; cdr3_nt: TGCGCCAGCAGCCAAAAACCTATACCGAGCGGGCAGGGACCCTACGAGCAGTACTTC; d_call: NA; j_call: TRBJ2-7; v_call: TRBV4-1; clone_size: NA
cdr3_aa: CASSLGTSASTYEQYF; cdr3_nt: TGTGCCAGCAGCCTAGGGACTAGCGCCTCAACCTACGAGCAGTACTTC; d_call: TRBD2; j_call: TRBJ2-7; v_call: TRBV5-4; clone_size: few
cdr3_aa: CSAPDRGDGYTF; cdr3_nt: TGCAGTGCACCCGACAGGGGGGATGGCTACACCTTC; d_call: TRBD1; j_call: TRBJ1-2; v_call: TRBV20-1; clone_size: NA